This T cell receptor (beta chain) comes out of a study of identical twins. MiXCR was run by TCRdb on the 5' RACE reads, yielding one entry per CDR3 protein. The sample holds 700,000 or so distinct CDR3 sequences, around 8.3% seen once. The same specimen was also included in a second study, on yellow fever vaccine responses in identical twins.

Sequencing was carried out using PBMCs. The receptor was derived from a woman aged 18-35 years in good health.

The DNA of the CDR3 is TGTGCCAGCGGTCACAGGCCATCGGAGTACGAGCAGTACTTC. Translated: CASGHRPSEYEQYF. The rearrangement uses TRBV12-3 or TRBV12-4 and TRBJ2-7, with a tentative D call TRBD1 (5 bases). CDR3 length: 14 residues. The V and J ends lost 8 bases and 4 bases respectively, with 18 bases between them.